Below, one TCR beta chain is given with its context. Its cognate antigen is unknown. This entry comes from a study of T cells after yellow fever vaccination. About the study: In the case of low-cell-number fractions, SMART-Seq v4 Ultra Low Input was used for preparation. Study outcomes and limitations: Clonotypes appearing in both CD4 and CD8 compartments existed, and their share was small.

Universal primer sites and UMIs were introduced during 5'RACE template-switching synthesis of TCR cDNA. Via MiXCR, TCRdb re-called the 5' RACE reads, giving one row per CDR3 protein. Found here are roughly 170,000 distinct CDR3 sequences, roughly 8.8% of them singletons; the top ten hold roughly a third. CDR3 length equals 18 residues. J gave up 5 bases and V 0 bases, and 16 bases lay outside the gene matches. Per germline, CDR1 SGHKS and CDR2 YYEKEE (reference sequence). Sequencing used CD8+ T cells sorted from PBMCs, obtained 45 days after the yellow fever booster vaccination. The clonotype was recovered from a man younger than 35 who received the YFV17D yellow fever vaccine. The rearrangement links TRBV5-5 to TRBJ2-5, with 7 bases that match TRBD2. The CDR3, as DNA: TGTGCCAGCAGCTTGGAGGTCAGCGGGGTCACCCCTCACGAGACCCAGTACTTC. This codes for CASSLEVSGVTPHETQYF.